The 19 T cell receptor beta chains listed next were all sequenced from one sample in a study of blood T cells in healthy people across ages. Together with a sample-barcoded 5' primer, a J-beta primer mix was included in a second PCR lasting about 6 to 11 cycles. TCRdb independently ran MiXCR on the 5' RACE reads; one entry per CDR3 protein. The sample has roughly 1,000,000 distinct CDR3 sequences; about 25% are singletons. This sample also appeared in a second study, on T cells of mothers and their children.

Sequenced input: blood. These receptors came from a girl between 2 and 10 years old in good health.

The chain has TRBV29-1 and TRBJ2-5, with D tentatively TRBD1 (5 bases). The CDR3 length is 13 residues. CDR1 is SQVTM and CDR2 is ANQGSEA in the germline V gene. V was trimmed by 3 bases and J by 5 bases, leaving 13 bases between them. The CDR3 nucleotides read TGCAGCGTTGATAAGGGGATTCAGGAGACCCAGTACTTC. Amino acid sequence: CSVDKGIQETQYF.

The chain employs TRBV11-2 and TRBJ2-7, with a tentative D call TRBD1 (5 bases). The CDR3 runs 16 residues. V lost 3 bases and J 5 bases, leaving 20 bases between the germline ends. Germline CDR1 is SGHAT and CDR2 is FQNNGV. For the CDR3, the DNA is TGTGCCAGCAGCTTTCCAGGGCCCCAGGAAGGACACGAGCAGTACTTC. Residues: CASSFPGPQEGHEQYF. Full variable domain (missing parts from reference TRBV11-2 and TRBJ2-7): EAGVAQSPRYKIIEKRQSVAFWCNPISGHATLYWYQQILGQGPKLLIQFQNNGVVDDSQLPKDRFSAERLKGVDSTLKIQPAKLEDSAVYLCASSFPGPQEGHEQYFGPGTRLTVT.

This clonotype turned up a few times. The chain recombines TRBV11-2 with TRBJ2-1; 7 bases fit TRBD2. The germline CDR1 and CDR2 sequences are SGHAT and FQNNGV. CDR3 length: 15 amino acids. With 0 bases clipped from V and 5 bases from J, the junction kept 4 bases outside the gene matches. In DNA, the CDR3 is TGTGCCAGCAGCTTAGATGATAGCGGGCACAATGAGCAGTTCTTC. Translated: CASSLDDSGHNEQFF.

This clonotype was observed a handful of times. The chain has TRBV29-1 and TRBJ2-7; 7 bases are a match to TRBD2. The CDR3 sequence is 13 residues long. Germline V gene data show CDR1 as SQVTM and CDR2 as ANQGSEA. Trimming removed 3 bases from V and 4 bases from J; junction bases left unmatched: 6. The CDR3 DNA reads TGCAGCGTTGATCGGGGGGATTCATACGAGCAGTACTTC. Its translation is CSVDRGDSYEQYF.

This chain connects TRBV7-8 to TRBJ1-6; no definite D call. The CDR3 covers 15 residues. Germline V lookup: CDR1 SGHVS, CDR2 FQNEAQ. V dropped 3 bases and J dropped 6 bases, with 12 bases sitting between them. In DNA form, the CDR3 reads TGTGCCAGCAGCTTCGGGGAGACACGTAATTCACCCCTCCACTTT. It yields the protein CASSFGETRNSPLHF.

This clonotype has a handful of counts. The chain carries TRBV5-1 and TRBJ2-2; D remains unclear. This CDR3 region has 13 residues. V lost 3 bases, J lost 10 bases, and 13 bases lay in between. Germline V gene data show CDR1 as SGHRS and CDR2 as YFSETQ. CDR3: CASSSGPNVELFF. Here the CDR3 DNA reads TGCGCCAGCAGCTCCGGACCAAATGTGGAGCTGTTTTTT.

This chain uses TRBV6-4 with TRBJ2-5, with 8 bases that match TRBD2. Judging by the DNA end, TRBJ2-7 fits better; the J call may be wrong. Germline assignment: CDR1 MRHNA and CDR2 SNTAGT. This CDR3 is built from 13 residues. CDR3 sequence: CASSHREGYEQYF. CDR3 nucleotide sequence: TGTGCCAGCAGTCATCGGGAGGGCTACGAGCAGTACTTC.

This chain uses TRBV6-1 with TRBJ1-1; maybe TRBD1 (6 bases). Germline V gene lookup returns CDR1 MNHNS and CDR2 SASEGT. The V end was cut by 10 bases, the J end by 1 base, with 22 bases between. This CDR3 contains 16 residues. CDR3 residues: CATTMGHGIANTEAFF. In DNA, the CDR3 is TGTGCCACCACCATGGGACACGGAATAGCGAACACTGAAGCTTTCTTT.

The chain employs TRBV3-1 and TRBJ2-5, with D possibly TRBD2 on 5 matching bases. CDR3 length equals 17 residues. Trimming shortened V by 0 bases and J by 2 bases, and 16 bases separated the two germline ends. CDR1 and CDR2 from the germline V gene are LGHDT and YNNKEL (reference sequence). The CDR3 nucleotides are TGTGCCAGCAGCCAAGAAAACCTCGCAGCGGATCAAGAGACCCAGTACTTC. Protein sequence: CASSQENLAADQETQYF.

This clonotype was found a few times. The chain has TRBV28 and TRBJ2-7, with no clear D. The CDR3 consists of 12 residues. Germline V gene lookup returns CDR1 MDHEN and CDR2 SYDVKM. V lost 2 bases to trimming and J lost 5 bases, with 7 bases between them. In DNA form, the CDR3 reads TGTGCCAGCAGTTTACGCTACGACGAGCAGTACTTC. Its translation is CASSLRYDEQYF. Full variable domain (missing parts from reference TRBV28 and TRBJ2-7): DVKVTQSSRYLVKRTGEKVFLECVQDMDHENMFWYRQDPGLGLRLIYFSYDVKMKEKGDIPEGYSVSREKKERFSLILESASTNQTSMYLCASSLRYDEQYFGPGTRLTVT.

The gene calls are TRBV12-3 or TRBV12-4 and TRBJ2-3; D unclear. V lost 11 bases, J lost 3 bases, and 6 bases lay in between. The CDR3 is 10 residues long. The CDR3 DNA reads as TGTGCCCCGAAGACAGATACGCAGTATTTT. This encodes CAPKTDTQYF.

The chain joins TRBV7-9 to TRBJ2-7; the D is unclear. Germline CDR1 and CDR2: SEHNR and FQNEAQ (reference sequence). Trimming stripped 5 bases from V and 5 bases from J, with 22 bases between. The CDR3 has 16 residues. CDR3 protein: CASSPHFGVGADEQYF. The CDR3 DNA is TGTGCCAGCAGCCCCCATTTTGGGGTCGGAGCCGACGAGCAGTACTTC.

The rearrangement links TRBV6-1 to TRBJ1-1; D is possibly TRBD1 (6 bases). The V end lost 7 bases, the J end lost 3 bases, and 12 bases lay between the germline ends. The CDR3 is made up of 13 amino acids. Per the germline V gene, CDR1 is MNHNS and CDR2 is SASEGT. CDR3 DNA sequence: TGTGCCAGCATGCAGGGGTTAGACACTGAAGCTTTCTTT. Its protein is CASMQGLDTEAFF.

The V call is TRBV11-2, the J call TRBJ1-3, with D perhaps matching TRBD1 (5 bases). The CDR3 runs 15 residues. Germline loops: CDR1 SGHAT, CDR2 FQNNGV. With 7 bases removed from V and 2 bases from J, the gap between germline ends came to 15 bases. CDR3 coding DNA: TGTGCCAGCACTTGGGGGGTGAGTGCTGGAAACACCATATATTTT. Its translation: CASTWGVSAGNTIYF. Combining the CDR3 with reference TRBV11-2 and TRBJ1-3 gives the whole variable domain EAGVAQSPRYKIIEKRQSVAFWCNPISGHATLYWYQQILGQGPKLLIQFQNNGVVDDSQLPKDRFSAERLKGVDSTLKIQPAKLEDSAVYLCASTWGVSAGNTIYFGEGSWLTVV.

This clonotype was detected many times. The chain has TRBV18 and TRBJ2-7; TRBD2 aligns across 10 bases. This CDR3 spans 15 amino acids. The germline CDR1 and CDR2 sequences are KGHSH and LQKENI. Trimming took 2 bases from V and 6 from J; bases not matched to a gene: 7. The CDR3 region is CASSPGLAGASEQYF. The CDR3 nucleotides read TGTGCCAGCTCACCAGGGCTAGCGGGAGCCAGCGAGCAGTACTTC. The full variable domain, its missing parts supplied by reference TRBV18 and TRBJ2-7, is NAGVMQNPRHLVRRRGQEARLRCSPMKGHSHVYWYRQLPEEGLKFMVYLQKENIIDESGMPKERFSAEFPKEGPSILRIQQVVRGDSAAYFCASSPGLAGASEQYFGPGTRLTVT.

The chain combines TRBV20-1 with TRBJ2-7, with TRBD2 identical over 8 bases. The trim removed 1 base at V and 4 bases at J, leaving 9 bases unmatched. The CDR3 has 15 amino acids. The germline V gene encodes CDR1 DFQATT and CDR2 SNEGSKA (reference sequence). CDR3 loop: CSARVRRTSQYEQYF. CDR3 DNA sequence: TGCAGTGCTAGAGTTCGACGGACTAGCCAATACGAGCAGTACTTC.

The V and J genes are TRBV29-1 and TRBJ2-1; D might be TRBD1 or TRBD2, each matching 5 bases. CDR3 length: 13 amino acids. V lost 4 bases and J 4 bases, leaving 11 bases between the germline ends. The germline V gene has CDR1 SQVTM and CDR2 ANQGSEA. CDR3 region: CSVVGTTYNEQFF. In DNA form, the CDR3 reads TGCAGCGTTGTCGGGACCACATACAATGAGCAGTTCTTC.

This clonotype was counted once. The genes are TRBV5-4 and TRBJ2-1, with D uncertain. V lost 4 bases to trimming and J lost 7 bases, with 9 bases between them. CDR3 length: 12 amino acids. Germline V gives CDR1 SGHNT, CDR2 YYREEE (reference sequence). CDR3 coding DNA: TGTGCCAGCAGCAAGAAGTGGAATGAGCAGTTCTTC. Protein: CASSKKWNEQFF. The full variable domain, with the rest looked up from reference TRBV5-4 and TRBJ2-1, is ETGVTQSPTHLIKTRGQQVTLRCSSQSGHNTVSWYQQALGQGPQFIFQYYREEENGRGNFPPRFSGLQFPNYSSELNVNALELDDSALYLCASSKKWNEQFFGPGTRLTVL.

The V gene is TRBV27, the J gene TRBJ1-2; tentative D call: TRBD1 (6 bases). V was cut by 4 bases and J by 4 bases, with 16 bases left in between. The CDR3 consists of 15 residues. The germline CDR1 and CDR2 sequences are MNHEY and SMNVEV (reference sequence). CDR3: CASSWGQDDRYGYTF. In nucleotides, the CDR3 is TGTGCCAGCAGTTGGGGGCAGGACGATCGCTATGGCTACACCTTC.